This T cell receptor beta chain was recorded in a study of control samples from healthy donors and cancer patients. Looked up from germline, CDR1 is SNHLY and CDR2 is FYNNEI. This CDR3 spans 13 amino acids. With 2 bases removed from V and 6 bases from J, the gap between germline ends came to 10 bases. This table comes from immunoSEQ multiplex PCR, and its TCRdb copy is limited to in-frame clones, with some not included. The repertoire includes around 70,000 clones, 80% to 90% of them detected once, and about 2.1% sits in the top ten. The origin of this receptor is a woman aged 45 to 65 with head and neck cancer. V is TRBV2 and J is TRBJ1-2; D is possibly TRBD1 (5 bases). Specimen: PBMCs. For the CDR3, the DNA is TGTGCCAGCAGTGAAAGGGGCTACGATGGCTACACCTTC. Translated: CASSERGYDGYTF.